This T cell receptor (beta chain) was retrieved from a study of blood T cells in healthy people across ages. This CDR3 has 14 amino acids. Germline V gives CDR1 MGHRA, CDR2 YSYEKL. With 2 bases removed from V and 10 bases from J, the gap between germline ends came to 15 bases. Combining a sample-barcoded 5' primer with a J-beta primer mix, a second PCR ran for about 7 to 11 cycles. TCRdb re-derived calls from the 5' RACE reads in MiXCR, one entry per CDR3 protein. The sample carries over 1,200,000 distinct CDR3 sequences, 45% to 70% recorded once. Material for sequencing was blood. The V and J genes are TRBV4-1 and TRBJ2-1; TRBD2 might be the D (5 bases). This sequence originates from a young man in good health. The CDR3: CASSQPTRSREQFF. The CDR3 DNA follows: TGCGCCAGCAGCCAACCCACTAGGTCGCGGGAGCAGTTCTTC.